A single sample gave rise to the 4 T cell receptor beta chains below, sequenced in a study of blood T cell repertoires in COVID-19. Sequencing was performed with immunoSEQ multiplex PCR; in TCRdb, only in-frame clones are kept and a portion is missing. The data hold about 480,000 clones, with 85% to 90% observed a single time. The sequenced material came from PBMCs or T cells enriched from blood (not recorded which). The receptors stem from a woman in her thirties or forties who had recovered from COVID-19.

The rearrangement uses TRBV14 and TRBJ2-7; D gene ambiguous. V was clipped by 4 bases and J by 3 bases, with 10 bases between them. Germline assignment: CDR1 SGHDN and CDR2 FVKESK. The CDR3 is 13 residues long. CDR3 sequence: CASSPWRFYEQYF. The CDR3 DNA reads as TGTGCCAGCAGCCCCTGGAGATTCTACGAGCAGTACTTC.

The V call is TRBV10-1, the J call TRBJ2-7; 9 bases agree with TRBD2. Trimming at V came to 0 bases and at J to 4 bases, leaving 13 bases not matched to a gene. CDR1 is WNHNN, CDR2 SYGVQD, per germline (reference sequence). The CDR3 is 18 residues long. For the CDR3, the DNA is TGCGCCAGCAGTGAGTCGAACGTGTTAGCGGGAGTGGGGTACGAGCAGTACTTC. Translated: CASSESNVLAGVGYEQYF.

The rearrangement uses TRBV7-8 and TRBJ2-1; 12 positions match TRBD2. The J segment lost 9 bases and the V segment lost 7 bases, leaving 19 bases of the junction unmatched. Germline lookup yields CDR1 SGHVS and CDR2 FQNEAQ. The CDR3 has 18 residues. This chain's CDR3 is CASTLAGGSTLMSGEQFF. CDR3 bases: TGTGCCAGCACCCTAGCGGGAGGGTCCACCCTTATGTCAGGTGAGCAGTTCTTC.

This chain joins TRBV5-1 and TRBJ2-1; the D gene is possibly TRBD2 (6 bases). Trimming took 4 bases from V and 11 from J, leaving 10 bases between them. The CDR3 totals 11 residues. CDR1 is SGHRS and CDR2 is YFSETQ in the germline V gene. The chain's CDR3 is CASSGREKQFF. DNA for the CDR3: TGCGCCAGCAGCGGACGGGAGAAGCAGTTCTTC.